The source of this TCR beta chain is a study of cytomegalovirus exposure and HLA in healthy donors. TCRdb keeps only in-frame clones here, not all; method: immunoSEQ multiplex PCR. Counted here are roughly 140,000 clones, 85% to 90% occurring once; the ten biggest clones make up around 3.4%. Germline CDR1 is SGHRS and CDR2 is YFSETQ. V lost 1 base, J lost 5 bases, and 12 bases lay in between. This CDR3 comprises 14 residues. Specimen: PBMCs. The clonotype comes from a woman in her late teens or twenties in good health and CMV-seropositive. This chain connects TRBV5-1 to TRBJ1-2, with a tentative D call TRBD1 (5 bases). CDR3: CASSLSAGSYGYTF. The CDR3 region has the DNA TGCGCCAGCAGCTTGTCTGCAGGGTCTTATGGCTACACCTTC. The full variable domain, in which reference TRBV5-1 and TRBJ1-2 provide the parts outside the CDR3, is KAGVTQTPRYLIKTRGQQVTLSCSPISGHRSVSWYQQTPGQGLQFLFEYFSETQRNKGNFPGRFSGRQFSNSRSEMNVSTLELGDSALYLCASSLSAGSYGYTFGSGTRLTVV.